Listed below are T cell receptor beta chains from one sample, sequenced in a study of post-analysis software for immune sequencing data. TCRdb itself ran the PCR reads through MiXCR, one entry per CDR3 protein. The sample records some 240,000 distinct CDR3 sequences, 36% being singletons. The specimen sequenced was blood. These receptors came from a girl aged 5-17 years with multiple sclerosis. Both conserved end residues are part of each CDR3. The D gene is left open where the match is weak. For some rows the clone size is stated as once, few or many, or as a class when expanded; others skip it.

j_gene	v_gene	d_gene	abundance	CDR3nt	CDR3aa
TRBJ2-7	TRBV4-1	NA	NA	TGCGCCAGCAGCCAAGTGTTGGGATCGGGCGAGCAGTACTTC	CASSQVLGSGEQYF
TRBJ1-3	TRBV10-3	NA	NA	TGTGCCATCAGTGAGACGGGACACGGTACCTCTGGAAACACCATATATTTT	CAISETGHGTSGNTIYF
TRBJ2-3	TRBV10-3	TRBD2	NA	TGTGCCATCAGTGATGGCCTAGCGGGCCCAACCACAGATACGCAGTATTTT	CAISDGLAGPTTDTQYF
TRBJ1-2	TRBV25-1	NA	many	TGTGCCAGCAGTGAATCCGGTGACCAGGGGACCAACTATGGCTACACCTTC	CASSESGDQGTNYGYTF
TRBJ1-5	TRBV5-1	NA	once	TGCGCCAGCAGCTTGGGAGACACCCTCAATCAGCCCCAGCATTTT	CASSLGDTLNQPQHF
TRBJ1-4	TRBV20-1	TRBD1	few	TGCAGTGCCACACAGACAGGGGGAAATGAAAAACTGTTTTTT	CSATQTGGNEKLFF
TRBJ2-1	TRBV7-9	TRBD1	many	TGTGCCAGCAGCCGATTCCAGGGGGCCTCGTACAATGAGCAGTTCTTC	CASSRFQGASYNEQFF
TRBJ1-1	TRBV5-1	TRBD1	NA	TGCGCCAGCAGCTGGGGAGGGGGCGTCACTGAAGCTTTCTTT	CASSWGGGVTEAFF
TRBJ2-7	TRBV6-1	NA	NA	TGTGCCAGCAGTGAATTGGGAATGGGGCAGTACTTC	CASSELGMGQYF
TRBJ2-1	TRBV28	TRBD1	many	TGTGCCAGCAGTCCAGACAGGGGGCGTCGGAATGAGCAGTTCTTC	CASSPDRGRRNEQFF
TRBJ2-7	TRBV6-1	NA	many	TGTGCCAGCAGTGCATGGACAGAAAGCTCCTACGAGCAGTACTTC	CASSAWTESSYEQYF
TRBJ1-2	TRBV5-1	TRBD1	many	TGCGCCAGCAGCATAGACAGGGTGAGCGGCTACACCTTC	CASSIDRVSGYTF
TRBJ2-3	TRBV20-1	NA	many	TGCAGTGCTAGAAGTAGCGAACCTAGCACAGATACGCAGTATTTT	CSARSSEPSTDTQYF
TRBJ2-3	TRBV7-2	TRBD1	many	TGTGCCAGCAGCTTACAGGGGGCAAGGGGGGATACGCAGTATTTT	CASSLQGARGDTQYF
TRBJ2-7	TRBV29-1	NA	NA	TGCAGCGTTGAAAGGGACAACCCAAACCACTACGAGCAGTACTTC	CSVERDNPNHYEQYF
TRBJ2-5	TRBV6-6	NA	many	TGTGCCAGCAGTTCCCAAAGGCGGGGGCCCCAAGAGACCCAGTACTTC	CASSSQRRGPQETQYF
TRBJ2-1	TRBV12-3/TRBV12-4	NA	many	TGTGCCAGCGGCCGCCGGGGCTACAATGAGCAGTTCTTC	CASGRRGYNEQFF
TRBJ2-3	TRBV20-1	TRBD2	few	TGCAGTGCCTTGAGCGGGAGGAGGGTAGATACGCAGTATTTT	CSALSGRRVDTQYF
TRBJ1-5	TRBV10-3	TRBD1	few	TGTGCCATCAGGGACAGGAATCAGCCCCAGCATTTT	CAIRDRNQPQHF
TRBJ2-1	TRBV6-2/TRBV6-3	TRBD2	NA	TGTGCCAGCAGTTACAGGACTAGCGGATACAATGAGCAGTTCTTC	CASSYRTSGYNEQFF
TRBJ1-1	TRBV12-5	NA	NA	TGTGCTAGTGGTTTTAGTTGGATTGAAGCTTTCTTT	CASGFSWIEAFF
TRBJ2-7	TRBV5-4	NA	few	TGTGCCAGCAGCTTGCCGGTAAGCTCCTACAATGAGCAGTACTTC	CASSLPVSSYNEQYF
TRBJ2-3	TRBV6-4	TRBD2	many	TGTGCCAGCAGCCACGGGACTAGCGGGACGGCAGATACGCAGTATTTT	CASSHGTSGTADTQYF
TRBJ2-3	TRBV20-1	NA	many	TGCAGTGCTAGTCGTGACAGTCCCCGGGTTCCAGATACGCAGTATTTT	CSASRDSPRVPDTQYF
TRBJ1-2	TRBV7-2	NA	NA	TGTGCCAGCAGCTTAGAGGGGGGCGCCAACTATGGCTACACCTTC	CASSLEGGANYGYTF
TRBJ2-7	TRBV5-5	TRBD2	many	TGTGCCAGCAGCTTGGGGCTAGCGGGACTCTACGAGCAGTACTTC	CASSLGLAGLYEQYF
TRBJ2-5	TRBV12-3/TRBV12-4	NA	many	TGTGCCAGCAGTTTTGGGGGGTACCAAGAGACCCAGTACTTC	CASSFGGYQETQYF
TRBJ1-3	TRBV4-1	TRBD1	many	TGCGCCAGCAGCCAACCGACAGGGAATGATGGAAACACCATATATTTT	CASSQPTGNDGNTIYF
TRBJ1-6	TRBV12-3/TRBV12-4	TRBD1	NA	TGTGCCAGCAGTTTTCACGACAGGGATAATTCACCCCTCCACTTT	CASSFHDRDNSPLHF
TRBJ1-2	TRBV4-2	NA	NA	TGTGTCAGCAGCCAGGATGAGATGAACGGCTACACCTTC	CVSSQDEMNGYTF
TRBJ2-3	TRBV9	NA	NA	TGTGCCTGCAGCGTAGCTGTCTGGGTTCCCCTTGATACGCAGTATTTT	CACSVAVWVPLDTQYF
TRBJ1-1	TRBV4-1	NA	NA	TGCGCCAGCAGCCAAGATGCGCAGGGTGGGACTGAAGCTTTCTTT	CASSQDAQGGTEAFF
TRBJ1-2	TRBV24-1	NA	NA	TGTGCCACCAGTGATTTGCGGCAGGGCGTGGGCTATGGCTACACCTTC	CATSDLRQGVGYGYTF
TRBJ1-2	TRBV11-2	NA	NA	TGTGCCAGCAGCTTAGATACAGGGTCCCACTATGGCTACACCTTC	CASSLDTGSHYGYTF
TRBJ2-5	TRBV11-1	NA	NA	TGTGCCAGCACCTTAGGGGTTCGAGAGACCCAGTACTTC	CASTLGVRETQYF
TRBJ1-5	TRBV20-1	TRBD1	NA	TGCAGTGCTAGAATGGAACAGGGGTTTGGTCAGCCCCAGCATTTT	CSARMEQGFGQPQHF
TRBJ1-5	TRBV5-1	NA	few	TGCGCCAGCAAGGATGAAAAACAGGGAACGGACCGGGGCTATAGCAATCAGCCCCAGCATTTT	CASKDEKQGTDRGYSNQPQHF